This T cell receptor (beta chain) comes out of a study of T cells in Graves' hyperthyroidism and ophthalmopathy (dated by TCRdb to about 2019). Looking at the study overall: TCR V-J signatures able to tell the groups apart were searched for in a discovery cohort of approximately 95 patients, of whom roughly 42 had Graves' ophthalmopathy and roughly 59 had stable Graves' hyperthyroidism. Prospective prediction of ophthalmopathy was tested in an independent validation cohort of some 20 hyperthyroidism patients and 15 to 17 patients who later progressed to ophthalmopathy. The 100 discovery patients were divided at random into training and test sets in a 7:3 ratio. In six Graves' hyperthyroidism patients, the study also compared T-cell repertoires from thyroid tissue with T-cell repertoires from blood. Following sampling, methimazole starting at 30 mg daily was given to hyperthyroidism patients, and high-dose intravenous methylprednisolone was given to ophthalmopathy patients. The paper reports TCR Vbeta CDR3 sequencing of roughly 140 peripheral blood samples: approximately 43 ophthalmopathy, about 75 hyperthyroidism and 17 progressor patients. Broader findings and caveats from the paper: No statistical method was used to fix the sample size in advance, and group allocation was not hidden from the investigators. Blood samples also contained most of the expanded thyroid clonotypes (frequency above 0.001), which suggests that blood repertoires may reflect thyroid immune responses. Ophthalmopathy was separated from stable hyperthyroidism by a 13 V-J signature model, with roughly 88% sensitivity and 81% to 82% specificity obtained in cross-validation and 80%/75% obtained in testing. In validation, the model predicted progression to ophthalmopathy with 55% to 71% sensitivity and less than 80% specificity, a median of approximately 6.5 months before onset.

CDR1 and CDR2, per the germline V gene (reference sequence), are SEHNR and FQNEAQ. V and J lose 0 bases and 8 bases, and a span of 10 bases separates them. Including cysteine and phenylalanine, the CDR3 has 14 amino acids. Here the CDR3 DNA is all that survives: 42 bases in frame from base 1. In regard to this clonotype: The target of this receptor is not known. The sample holds no much larger clone one base away, and base qualities are not on file.

Graves' hyperthyroidism was defined as stable when no progression to ophthalmopathy occurred over 18 months of follow-up. Hyperthyroidism patients were newly diagnosed, with disease duration under 2 months, and aged 18 to 65 years. Exclusion was applied to patients with uncontrolled infections, other autoimmune diseases, pregnancy or lactation. Clinical symptoms, serum thyroxine and TRAb, thyroid ultrasound, and orbital computed tomography formed the basis for the diagnoses. Total RNA was extracted with Trizol reagent, and quality was checked on an Agilent 2100 Bioanalyzer. The TCR beta CDR3 regions were amplified from the RNA transcripts. The first round of RT-PCR for the TCR CDR3 was performed with the HTBI primer set and the Qiagen OneStep RT-PCR kit. The libraries were constructed in a second round of multiplex PCR and then size-selected and purified. Paired-end sequencing of the libraries was performed with 100 bp reads on an Illumina HiSeq2000. Processing in the source paper ran as follows. SOAPnuke was used to process the raw data, removing reads that contained adapters or uncalled bases, had a mean Phred below 15, or lacked an exact match to the constant primer or identifier. High-quality paired reads were merged with COPE v1.2.5, and unique nucleotide sequences were defined as clonotypes. MiTCR v1.1 was used to align the clonotypes against IMGT TRBV, TRBD and TRBJ reference segments. The analysis included only V-J combinations with a frequency above 0.0001, which together covered 99% to 99.2% of the repertoires. A TCS score was defined as the ratio between F50 (clonal expansion) and ExV (chaos), using BLOSUM62-based TCRdist between CDR3 peptides within each V-J. Welch's t-statistics and random forest reduced around 520 V-J features to fewer than 15, which were used in a naive Bayes classifier (R e1071). Thyroid-blood repertoire similarity was quantified with the Morisita-Horn index. TCRdb reprocessing: public reads trimmed at Q25 with fastp, clones called with MiXCR, in-frame beta chains kept. Here each entry gathers all rows of one CDR3 protein and keeps the most common genes and DNA. These V and J calls rely on TCRdb rather than the paper's analysis. The sample table contains about 610,000 distinct CDR3 sequences; only one count was recorded for more than 45% of them. The top ten hold around 8% of the sample.

The sequence joins TRBV7-9 to TRBJ1-4; no D gene can be assigned with confidence. What was sequenced was peripheral blood or thyroid tissue (not recorded which). This clonotype was obtained from a woman aged 18 to 35 with Graves' hyperthyroidism. The DNA is as follows: TGTGCCAGCAGCTTAGCTAGCGGGAGGGAAAAACTGTTTTTT. The translation is CASSLASGREKLFF.